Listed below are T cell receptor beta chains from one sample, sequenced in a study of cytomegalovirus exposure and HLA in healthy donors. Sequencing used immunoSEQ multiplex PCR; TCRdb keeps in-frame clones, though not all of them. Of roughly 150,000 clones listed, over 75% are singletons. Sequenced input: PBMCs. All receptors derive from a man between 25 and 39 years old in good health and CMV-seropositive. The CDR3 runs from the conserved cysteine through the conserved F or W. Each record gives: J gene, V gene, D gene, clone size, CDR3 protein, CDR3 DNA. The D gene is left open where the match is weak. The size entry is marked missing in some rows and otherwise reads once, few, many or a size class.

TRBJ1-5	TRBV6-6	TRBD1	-	CASNGQGGQPQHF	TGTGCCAGCAACGGACAGGGAGGTCAGCCCCAGCATTTT
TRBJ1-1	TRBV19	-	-	CASKSRNTEAFF	TGTGCCAGTAAGAGTAGGAACACTGAAGCTTTCTTT
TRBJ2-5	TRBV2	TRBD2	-	CASRLRWLAGVWPRETQYF	TGTGCCAGCAGGCTCAGGTGGCTAGCGGGAGTATGGCCGAGGGAGACCCAGTACTTC
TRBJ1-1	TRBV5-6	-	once	CASSLVGEAGVTEAFF	TGTGCCAGCAGCTTGGTGGGGGAAGCGGGTGTCACTGAAGCTTTCTTT
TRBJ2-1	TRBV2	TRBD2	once	CAAGGGRGRNEQFF	TGTGCCGCGGGGGGCGGGAGAGGGCGGAATGAGCAGTTCTTC
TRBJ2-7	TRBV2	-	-	CASSDPARDYEQYF	TGTGCCAGCAGTGACCCTGCCAGGGACTACGAGCAGTACTTC
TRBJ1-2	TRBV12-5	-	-	CASGFTGTKEAYGYTF	TGTGCTAGTGGTTTCACCGGGACTAAAGAGGCCTACGGCTACACCTTC
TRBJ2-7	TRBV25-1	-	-	CASGTGAAGDEQYF	TGTGCCAGCGGGACCGGGGCAGCGGGCGACGAGCAGTACTTC
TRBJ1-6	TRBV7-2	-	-	CASSLILANSPLHF	TGTGCCAGCAGCTTAATCCTGGCTAATTCACCCCTCCACTTT
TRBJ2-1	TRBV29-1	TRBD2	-	CSGSRDYDNEQFF	TGCAGCGGAAGCCGGGACTACGACAATGAGCAGTTCTTC
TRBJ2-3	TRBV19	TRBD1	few	CASSLLGTASTDTQYF	TGTGCCAGTAGCCTCCTCGGGACAGCTAGCACAGATACGCAGTATTTT
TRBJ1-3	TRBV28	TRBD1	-	CASSQYLQGVSGNTIYF	TGTGCCAGCAGTCAATACCTCCAGGGGGTCTCTGGAAACACCATATATTTT
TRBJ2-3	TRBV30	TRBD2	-	CAWSVGLAETDTQYF	TGTGCCTGGAGTGTAGGGCTAGCGGAAACAGATACGCAGTATTTT
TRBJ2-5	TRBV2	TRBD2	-	CASRLRGGYQETQYF	TGTGCCAGCAGGTTGCGCGGGGGGTACCAAGAGACCCAGTACTTC
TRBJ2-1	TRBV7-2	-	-	CASSLDGGYNEQFF	TGTGCCAGCAGCTTAGATGGAGGCTACAATGAGCAGTTCTTC
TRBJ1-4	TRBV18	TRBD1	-	CASSPTAGQVNEKLFF	TGTGCCAGCTCACCAACCGCCGGACAGGTTAATGAAAAACTGTTTTTT
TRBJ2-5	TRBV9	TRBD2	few	CASSISGGEETQYF	TGTGCCAGCAGCATCTCGGGAGGAGAGGAGACCCAGTACTTC
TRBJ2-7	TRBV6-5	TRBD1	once	CASSSGTGVYEQYF	TGTGCCAGCAGTTCCGGGACAGGGGTCTACGAGCAGTACTTC
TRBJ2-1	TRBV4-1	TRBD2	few	CASSQRDREAGGVYNEQFF	TGCGCCAGCAGCCAACGGGACCGGGAAGCGGGAGGGGTATACAATGAGCAGTTCTTC
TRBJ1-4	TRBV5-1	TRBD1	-	CASRGGWGQRNEKLFF	TGCGCCAGCAGGGGCGGGTGGGGACAGCGAAATGAAAAACTGTTTTTT
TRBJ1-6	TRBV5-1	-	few	CASSLAGHSPLHF	TGCGCCAGCAGCTTGGCCGGTCATTCACCCCTCCACTTT
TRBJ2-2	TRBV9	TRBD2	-	CASSARLAGDYTGELFF	TGTGCCAGCAGCGCGCGACTAGCGGGAGATTACACCGGGGAGCTGTTTTTT
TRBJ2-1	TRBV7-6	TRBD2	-	CASSLYVAGGYNEQFF	TGTGCCAGCAGCTTATATGTAGCGGGGGGGTACAATGAGCAGTTCTTC
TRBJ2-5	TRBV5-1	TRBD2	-	CASSLDLTSGRKTQYF	TGCGCCAGCAGCCTGGATTTGACTAGCGGGAGAAAGACCCAGTACTTC